This T cell receptor beta chain is drawn from a study of response to subunit inactivated influenza vaccine. One entry per CDR3 protein results from TCRdb running MiXCR on the RT-PCR reads. The profile shows 600,000 to 850,000 distinct CDR3 sequences, 14% of them singletons. In this sample, this clonotype turned up a few times. CDR1 DFQATT and CDR2 SNEGSKA come from the germline V gene (reference sequence). Trimming removed 5 bases from V and 1 base from J; junction bases left unmatched: 2. The CDR3 spans 13 residues. The chain combines TRBV20-1 with TRBJ2-5; 9 bases are a match to TRBD2. The TCR was taken from a man aged 45-65 years who received an inactivated influenza vaccine. Sequenced here: PBMCs from blood, sampled 14 to 15 days before vaccination. As DNA, the CDR3 is TGCAGTGCTCGGCGGGAGGGCCAAGAGACCCAGTACTTC. Residues: CSARREGQETQYF.